One and the same sample provided the 13 T cell receptor beta chains below, sequenced in a study. This table comes from immunoSEQ multiplex PCR, and its TCRdb copy is limited to in-frame clones, with some not included. The sample gives approximately 70,000 clones, 85% to 95% of which show up once; 4% to 4.5% is in the top ten. Sequenced sample: PBMCs. All receptors derive from a middle-aged man with rheumatoid arthritis.

This chain links TRBV5-1 with TRBJ1-4, with D hard to call. V was shortened by 4 bases and J by 8 bases, with 15 bases between the two germline ends. The length of the CDR3 is 14 residues. Germline V CDR1 and CDR2: SGHRS, YFSETQ. The CDR3, as DNA: TGCGCCAGCAGCATCTCGGATGGGAGAGAAAAACTGTTTTTT. Amino acid sequence: CASSISDGREKLFF.

This chain links TRBV18 with TRBJ2-1; D call uncertain. This CDR3 is 14 amino acids long. V lost 2 bases, J lost 7 bases, and 12 bases lay in between. The V gene's germline CDR1 is KGHSH and CDR2 LQKENI. CDR3 region: CASSPRTVGNEQFF. As DNA, the CDR3 is TGTGCCAGCTCACCAAGAACTGTTGGGAATGAGCAGTTCTTC.

The rearrangement links TRBV28 to TRBJ2-1, with D perhaps TRBD2 (6 bases). Germline V gene lookup returns CDR1 MDHEN and CDR2 SYDVKM. The V and J ends lost 4 bases and 3 bases respectively, with 19 bases between them. The length of the CDR3 is 17 residues. Here the CDR3 DNA reads TGTGCCAGCAGTTCCTCGGGGGTATCACCGCTCTACAATGAGCAGTTCTTC. It encodes CASSSSGVSPLYNEQFF.

The J gene is TRBJ2-1, the V gene TRBV28; 8 nucleotides agree with TRBD2. V was clipped by 3 bases and J by 6 bases; unmatched bases: 16. CDR1 and CDR2 (germline): MDHEN, SYDVKM. This CDR3 region has 18 residues. The chain's CDR3 is CASSFSPGAAGDSNEQFF. The CDR3 bases are TGTGCCAGCAGTTTTTCCCCGGGGGCAGCGGGAGATAGCAATGAGCAGTTCTTC.

This chain joins TRBV4-1 and TRBJ2-6, with TRBD2 identical over 14 bases. The CDR3 contains 19 residues. The germline gives CDR1 MGHRA, CDR2 YSYEKL. Trimming took 3 bases from V and 1 from J; bases not matched to a gene: 5. Here the CDR3 DNA reads TGCGCCAGCAGCCAGGGACTAGCGGGAGATGGGTCTGGGGCCAACGTCCTGACTTTC. It is translated as CASSQGLAGDGSGANVLTF.

This clone turned up a few times. CDR3 region: CSASYLPNQPQHF. CDR3 nucleotide sequence: TGCAGTGCTAGTTATTTACCGAATCAGCCCCAGCATTTT. This rearrangement joins TRBV20-1 to TRBJ1-5; D is ambiguous. Trimming stripped 3 bases from V and 4 bases from J, with 10 bases between. In germline, CDR1 is DFQATT, CDR2 SNEGSKA (reference sequence). The CDR3 consists of 13 residues.

The chain has TRBV18 and TRBJ1-4, with TRBD1 identical over 7 bases. This CDR3 is 19 amino acids long. With V trimmed by 8 bases and J by 6 bases, 24 bases remained unmatched. In germline, CDR1 is KGHSH, CDR2 LQKENI. CDR3 DNA: TGTGCCAGCGCGCCCCGAGCGAGACAGGGCTGGAGTAGGGATGAAAAACTGTTTTTT. Encoded protein: CASAPRARQGWSRDEKLFF.

V gene TRBV30 combines with J gene TRBJ2-2; D is undetermined. V shed 2 bases and J shed 6 bases, with 10 bases lying between them. Germline V CDR1 and CDR2: GTSNPN, SVGIG (reference sequence). This CDR3 is built from 13 residues. The CDR3 DNA sequence: TGTGCCTGGAGTTATTCCCCCGCCGGGGAGCTGTTTTTT. Encoded protein: CAWSYSPAGELFF.

The J gene is TRBJ1-1, the V gene TRBV5-1; TRBD1 might be the D (5 bases). This CDR3 has 14 amino acids. Per the germline V gene, CDR1 is SGHRS and CDR2 is YFSETQ. Trimming cost V 1 base and J 3 bases, with 10 bases left between them. DNA for the CDR3: TGCGCCAGCAGCTTGTTTCAGGGTCACACTGAAGCTTTCTTT. Translating gives CASSLFQGHTEAFF.

The rearrangement uses TRBV6-2 or TRBV6-3 and TRBJ1-5; TRBD1 matches at 9 bases. The CDR3 totals 15 residues. Germline assignment: CDR1 MNHEY and CDR2 SVGEGT. J gave up 6 bases and V 6 bases, and 9 bases lay outside the gene matches. The CDR3: CASSPQGAVGQPQHF. CDR3 in DNA: TGTGCCAGCAGCCCACAGGGGGCGGTAGGTCAGCCCCAGCATTTT.

V usage is TRBV6-4 and J usage is TRBJ2-7, with 7 bases matching TRBD2. Germline lookup yields CDR1 MRHNA and CDR2 SNTAGT. V gave up 1 base and J gave up 6 bases; unmatched junction bases: 3. The CDR3 runs to 13 residues. The CDR3 protein is CASSDLGGSEQYF. For the CDR3, the DNA is TGTGCCAGCAGTGACTTGGGGGGGTCCGAGCAGTACTTC.

The chain carries TRBV28 and TRBJ1-6; tentatively, D is TRBD1 (6 bases). CDR3 length equals 16 residues. Germline-derived CDR1 and CDR2 are MDHEN and SYDVKM. V lost 7 bases, J lost 3 bases, and 16 bases lay in between. The CDR3 loop is CASTLLSRGYNSPLHF. In nucleotides, the CDR3 is TGTGCCAGCACCCTACTTAGCAGGGGCTATAATTCACCCCTCCACTTT.

The CDR3 coding sequence is TGCGCCAGCAGCCTATCCGTGTCAGGGGGCACAGATACGCAGTATTTT. It specifies CASSLSVSGGTDTQYF. This chain connects TRBV5-1 to TRBJ2-3, with D maybe TRBD1 (6 bases). This CDR3 is built from 16 residues. Trimming removed 4 bases from V and 1 base from J, with 16 bases in between. Germline V CDR1 and CDR2: SGHRS, YFSETQ.